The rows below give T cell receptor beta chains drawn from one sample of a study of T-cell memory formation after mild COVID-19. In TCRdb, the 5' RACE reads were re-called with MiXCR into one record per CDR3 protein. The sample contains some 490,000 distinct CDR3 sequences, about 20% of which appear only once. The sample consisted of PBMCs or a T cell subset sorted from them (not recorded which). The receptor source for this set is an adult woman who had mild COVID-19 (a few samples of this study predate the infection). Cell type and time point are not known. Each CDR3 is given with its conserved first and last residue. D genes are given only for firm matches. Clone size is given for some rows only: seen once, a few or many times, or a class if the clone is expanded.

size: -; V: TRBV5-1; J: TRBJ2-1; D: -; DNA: TGCGCCAGCAGCTTGGACCGGACCTCGCAGTTCTTC; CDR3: CASSLDRTSQFF
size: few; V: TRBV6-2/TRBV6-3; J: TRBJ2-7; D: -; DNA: TGTGCCAGCAGTTACTCTACGGGATATTCCTACGAGCAGTACTTC; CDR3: CASSYSTGYSYEQYF
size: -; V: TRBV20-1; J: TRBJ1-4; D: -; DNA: TGCAGTGCTTCCGACCAAAGACAGGTCTTGGGAAAACTGTTTTTT; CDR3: CSASDQRQVLGKLFF
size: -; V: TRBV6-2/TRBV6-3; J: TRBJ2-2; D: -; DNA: TGTGCCAGCAGTTACGCCCCGGGCTGGGCCGACACCGGGGAGCTGTTTTTT; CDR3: CASSYAPGWADTGELFF
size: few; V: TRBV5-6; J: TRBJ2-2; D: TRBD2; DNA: TGTGCCAGCAGCTTGGCCGGGACTAGCGACGGGGAGCTGTTTTTT; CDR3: CASSLAGTSDGELFF
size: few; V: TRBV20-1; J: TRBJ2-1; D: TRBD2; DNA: TGCAGTGCTAGTCAGCGGGGGGGCCGCGATGAGCAGTTCTTC; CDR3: CSASQRGGRDEQFF
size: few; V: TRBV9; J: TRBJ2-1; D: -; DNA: TGTGCCAGCAGCGTAGCTAGTACGGACTACAATGAGCAGTTCTTC; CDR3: CASSVASTDYNEQFF
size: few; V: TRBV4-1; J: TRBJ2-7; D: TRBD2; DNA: TGCGCCAGCAGCCAAGATGGGAGGGGAAACTACGAGCAGTACTTC; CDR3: CASSQDGRGNYEQYF
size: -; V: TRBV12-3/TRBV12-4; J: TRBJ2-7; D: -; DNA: TGTGCCAGCAGTTTCCACAGGACGGCGGGCTACGAGCAGTACTTC; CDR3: CASSFHRTAGYEQYF
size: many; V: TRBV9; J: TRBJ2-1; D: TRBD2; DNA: TGTGCCAGTACTAGCGGGGGCTTAGATGGTGAGCAGTTCTTC; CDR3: CASTSGGLDGEQFF
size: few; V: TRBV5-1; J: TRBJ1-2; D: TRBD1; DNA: TGCGCCAGCAGACCGACAGGGGTACTGAACTATGGCTACACCTTC; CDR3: CASRPTGVLNYGYTF
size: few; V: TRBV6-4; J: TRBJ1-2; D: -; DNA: TGTGCCAGCAGTGACTCGACGGACTACACCTTC; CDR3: CASSDSTDYTF
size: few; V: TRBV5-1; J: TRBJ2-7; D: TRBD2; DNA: TGCGCCAGCAGCCTCGGGAGGACACAGTCCTACGAGCAGTACTTC; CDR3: CASSLGRTQSYEQYF
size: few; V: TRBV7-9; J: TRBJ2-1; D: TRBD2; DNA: TGTGCCAGCAGCCAGAGCGGGGAGGATGAGCAGTTCTTC; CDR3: CASSQSGEDEQFF
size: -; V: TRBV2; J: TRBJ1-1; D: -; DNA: TGTGCCAGCAGTGAAAGGGATGTTAGGCTGGGGGGAGGGACTGAAGCTTTCTTT; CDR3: CASSERDVRLGGGTEAFF
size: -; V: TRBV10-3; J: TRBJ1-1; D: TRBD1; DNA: TGTGCCATCAGACTACAGGGGAGCACTGAAGCTTTCTTT; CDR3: CAIRLQGSTEAFF
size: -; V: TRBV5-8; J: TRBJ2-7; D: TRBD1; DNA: TGTGCCAGCAGCTTATACAGGGGAGTTACCTACGAGCAGTACTTC; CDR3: CASSLYRGVTYEQYF
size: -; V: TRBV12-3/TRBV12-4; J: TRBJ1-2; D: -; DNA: TGTGCCAGCAGTTTAAGGAGGGGTCGGGAGGGCTACACCTTC; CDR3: CASSLRRGREGYTF
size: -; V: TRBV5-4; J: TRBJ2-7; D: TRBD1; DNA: TGTGCCAGCAGCCTATGGGACAGGGTTTACGAGCAGTACTTC; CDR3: CASSLWDRVYEQYF